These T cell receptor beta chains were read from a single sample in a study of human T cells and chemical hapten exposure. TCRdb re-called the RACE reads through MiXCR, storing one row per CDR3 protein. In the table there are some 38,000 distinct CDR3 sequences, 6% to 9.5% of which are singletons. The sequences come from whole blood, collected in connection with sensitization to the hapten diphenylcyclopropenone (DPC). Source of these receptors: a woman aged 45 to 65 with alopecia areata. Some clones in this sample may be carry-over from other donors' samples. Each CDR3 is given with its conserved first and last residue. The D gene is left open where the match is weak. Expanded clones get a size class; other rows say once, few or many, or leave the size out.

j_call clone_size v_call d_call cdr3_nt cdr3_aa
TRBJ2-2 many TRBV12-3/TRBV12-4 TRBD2 TGTGCCAGCAGTTCTTTCCTAGGGGGACTAGCGGAGTCCAGCGTCCGGGAGCTGTTTTTT CASSSFLGGLAESSVRELFF
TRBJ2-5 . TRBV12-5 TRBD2 TGTGCTAGTGGTCCCCGACTAGCGGAGCCACAAGAGACCCAGTACTTC CASGPRLAEPQETQYF
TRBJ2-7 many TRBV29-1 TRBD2 TGCAGCGTTGACGCGGGGGGGTACGGCGAGCAGTACTTC CSVDAGGYGEQYF
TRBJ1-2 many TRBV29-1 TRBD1 TGCAGCGTGTATAAACAGGGGGAATCGGGCTACACCTTC CSVYKQGESGYTF
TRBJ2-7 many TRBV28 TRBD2 TGTGCCAGCAGATGGAGCGGGAGTAAATACGAGCAGTACTTC CASRWSGSKYEQYF
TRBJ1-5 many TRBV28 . TGTGCCAGCAGTTTAACAGGATATCAGCCCCAGCATTTT CASSLTGYQPQHF
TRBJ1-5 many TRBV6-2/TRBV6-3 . TGTGCCAGCAGCCTCCCCGACAGCGAGAATCAGCCCCAGCATTTT CASSLPDSENQPQHF
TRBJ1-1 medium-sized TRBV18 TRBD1 TGTGCCAGCTCACCCGGACAGGGCGGAGGCACTGAAGCTTTCTTT CASSPGQGGGTEAFF
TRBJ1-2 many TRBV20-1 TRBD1 TGCAGTGCTAGACGACAGGGTGACTATGGCTACACCTTC CSARRQGDYGYTF
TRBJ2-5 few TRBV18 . TGTGCCACCGCACAGTTCCAAGAGACCCAGTACTTC CATAQFQETQYF
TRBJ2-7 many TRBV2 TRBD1 TGTGCCAGCAGTGAGACAGGGGGTCCCTACGAGCAGTACTTC CASSETGGPYEQYF
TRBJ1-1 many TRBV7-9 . TGTGCCAGCAGCTTAGAGGGGCCCACTGAAGCTTTCTTT CASSLEGPTEAFF
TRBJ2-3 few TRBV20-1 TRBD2 TGCAGTGCTAGAGCTAGCGGGATCACAGATACGCAGTATTTT CSARASGITDTQYF
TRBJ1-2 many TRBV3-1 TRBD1 TGTGCCAGCAGCCAAGGGCAGGGGGCAAGTGGCTACACCTTC CASSQGQGASGYTF
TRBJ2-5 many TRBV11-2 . TGTGCCAGCAGACCCTCCCTCGGGCCACCCGGGGAGACCCAGTACTTC CASRPSLGPPGETQYF
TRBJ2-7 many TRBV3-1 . TGTGCCAGCAGCCAAGGGGGATCTAGGCAGTACTTC CASSQGGSRQYF
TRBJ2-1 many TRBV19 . TGTGCCAGTAGTATAGACGCGTCCAGCTCCTACAATGAGCAGTTCTTC CASSIDASSSYNEQFF
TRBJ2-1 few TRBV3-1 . TGTGCCAGCAGCCTCGAGCCGAGATGGAATGAGCAGTTCTTC CASSLEPRWNEQFF
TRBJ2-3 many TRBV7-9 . TGTGCCAGCAGCTTAAGTCACGCCACAGATACGCAGTATTTT CASSLSHATDTQYF
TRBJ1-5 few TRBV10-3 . TGTGCCATCGGCAACACAGGGAACAGCAATCAGCCCCAGCATTTT CAIGNTGNSNQPQHF
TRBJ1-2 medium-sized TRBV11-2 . TGTGCCAGCAGCTGGACAGTCTATGGCTACACCTTC CASSWTVYGYTF
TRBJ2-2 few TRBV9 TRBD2 TGTGCCAGCAGCTATCGACTAGCGGCGGGGGAGCTGTTTTTT CASSYRLAAGELFF
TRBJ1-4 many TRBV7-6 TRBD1 TGTGCCAGCAGCCGGACAGGGGGTAGTGAAAAACTGTTTTTT CASSRTGGSEKLFF
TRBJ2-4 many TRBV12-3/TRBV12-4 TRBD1 TGTGCCAGCAGTACCGGGACAGGGGGAGGAAACATTCAGTACTTC CASSTGTGGGNIQYF
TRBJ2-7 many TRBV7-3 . TGTGCCAGCAGCTCAGGGACTCTGGGAAAGCAGTACTTC CASSSGTLGKQYF
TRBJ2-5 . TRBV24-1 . TGTGCCACCAGTGATCCTGCGACGGCGTTTGCCCAGTACTTC CATSDPATAFAQYF
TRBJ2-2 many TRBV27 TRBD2 TGTGCCAGCAGTTTAAGCGGGAGGGCGAGAACCGGGGAGCTGTTTTTT CASSLSGRARTGELFF
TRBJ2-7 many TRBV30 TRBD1 TGTGCCTGGAGTCCTAAGACAGGGAAGGTGAACGAGCAGTACTTC CAWSPKTGKVNEQYF
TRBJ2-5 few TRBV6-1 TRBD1 TGTGCCAGCAGAGCCCCGACAGGGGGCGGCCCGGAGACCCAGTACTTC CASRAPTGGGPETQYF
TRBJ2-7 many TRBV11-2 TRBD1 TGTGCCAGCAGCTCGGGACAGGGGCCCTACGAGCAGTACTTC CASSSGQGPYEQYF
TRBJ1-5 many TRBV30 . TGTGCCTGGAGCGGGGGTGGCAATCAGCCCCAGCATTTT CAWSGGGNQPQHF
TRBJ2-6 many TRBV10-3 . TGTGCCATCAGTCTCCTCTCTGGGGCCAACGTCCTGACTTTC CAISLLSGANVLTF
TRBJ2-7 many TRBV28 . TGTGCCAGCAGTTTAGGGTATGGCAGGGGCCACGAGCAGTACTTC CASSLGYGRGHEQYF
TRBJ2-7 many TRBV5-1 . TGCGCCAGCAGCTTGGTCGTCAGCCCCTACGAGCAGTACTTC CASSLVVSPYEQYF
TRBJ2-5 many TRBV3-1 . TGTGCCAGCAGCCAACGGACCACCCCGACCCAGTACTTC CASSQRTTPTQYF
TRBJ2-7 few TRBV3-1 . TGTGCCAGCAGCCAAAATCCGGACAGCCTCCACGAGCAGTACTTC CASSQNPDSLHEQYF
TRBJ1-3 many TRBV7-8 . TGTGCCAGCAGCTTAGGCGCCCAGAGCTCTGGAAACACCATATATTTT CASSLGAQSSGNTIYF
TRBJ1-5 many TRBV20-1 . TGCAGTGCTAGAGATTTCCCCGGGAGGGAAGAGCATTTT CSARDFPGREEHF
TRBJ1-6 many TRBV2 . TGTGCCAGCAGACAGGGTCGTAATTCACCCCTCCACTTT CASRQGRNSPLHF
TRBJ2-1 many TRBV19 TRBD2 TGTGCCAGCCAACCCTCCAGCGGGATTCCCTACAATGAGCAGTTCTTC CASQPSSGIPYNEQFF
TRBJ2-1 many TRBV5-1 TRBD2 TGCGCCAGCAGCTTGGCCGGGGGGAGCCGGAATGAGCAGTTCTTC CASSLAGGSRNEQFF
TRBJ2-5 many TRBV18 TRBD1 TGTGCCAGCTCACCATATGCGGGACAGGGGCCCTCCAAAAAACAAGAGACCCAGTACTTC CASSPYAGQGPSKKQETQYF
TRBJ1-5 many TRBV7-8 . TGTGCCAGCAGCCCTGTGGTCGGGGTCGGGGCCCAGCATTTT CASSPVVGVGAQHF
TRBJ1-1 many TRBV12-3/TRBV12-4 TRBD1 TGTGCCAGCAGAGACAGGGAGGTCACTGAAGCTTTCTTT CASRDREVTEAFF
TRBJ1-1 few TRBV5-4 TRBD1 TGTGCCAGCAGCCCTGGACAGGGGAGGATGAACACTGAAGCTTTCTTT CASSPGQGRMNTEAFF
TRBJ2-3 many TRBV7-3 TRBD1 TGTGCCAGCAGCCTCCTCCCCGGGACAGGCACAGATACGCAGTATTTT CASSLLPGTGTDTQYF
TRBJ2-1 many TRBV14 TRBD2 TGTGCCAGCAGCCAACCGGGACTAGCGGGAGGGAGGAATGAGCAGTTCTTC CASSQPGLAGGRNEQFF
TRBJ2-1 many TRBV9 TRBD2 TGTGCCAGCACCTCCCTAGCGGGTTCCTACAATGAGCAGTTCTTC CASTSLAGSYNEQFF
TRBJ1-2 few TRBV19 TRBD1 TGTGCCAGTTCCGACAGGGGGGCCCTTAACTATGGCTACACCTTC CASSDRGALNYGYTF
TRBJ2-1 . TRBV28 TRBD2 TGTGCCAGCAGTTTTAGCGGGAGGTACAATGAGCAGTTCTTC CASSFSGRYNEQFF
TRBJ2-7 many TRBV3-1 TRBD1 TGTGCCAGCAGCCGAGGGGGACAGGGCTACGAGCAGTACTTC CASSRGGQGYEQYF
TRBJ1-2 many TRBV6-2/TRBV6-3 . TGTGCCAGCAGTTACGGGGCGTCGAACTATGGCTACACCTTC CASSYGASNYGYTF
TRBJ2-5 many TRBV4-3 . TGCGCCAGCAGCCACGAGCCCACAGGGCGGAGGGGAGAGACCCAGTACTTC CASSHEPTGRRGETQYF
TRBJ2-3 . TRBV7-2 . TGTGCCAGCAGCCACTACGGGGATACGCAGTATTTT CASSHYGDTQYF